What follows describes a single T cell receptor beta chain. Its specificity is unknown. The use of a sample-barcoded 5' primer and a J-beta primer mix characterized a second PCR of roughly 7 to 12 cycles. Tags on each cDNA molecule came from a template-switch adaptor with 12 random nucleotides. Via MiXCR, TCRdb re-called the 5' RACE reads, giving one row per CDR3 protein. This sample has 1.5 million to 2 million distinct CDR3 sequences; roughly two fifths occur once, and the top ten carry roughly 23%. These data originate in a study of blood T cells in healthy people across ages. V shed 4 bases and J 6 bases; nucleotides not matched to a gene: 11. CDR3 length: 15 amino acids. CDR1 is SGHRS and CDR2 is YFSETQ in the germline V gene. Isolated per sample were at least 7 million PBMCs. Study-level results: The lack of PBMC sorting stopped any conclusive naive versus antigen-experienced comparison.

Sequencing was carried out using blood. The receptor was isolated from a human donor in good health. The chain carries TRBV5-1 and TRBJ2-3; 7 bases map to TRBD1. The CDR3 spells CASSLRTGEGDTQYF. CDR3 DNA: TGCGCCAGCAGCCTCCGGACAGGCGAAGGGGATACGCAGTATTTT.